These 23 T cell receptor beta chains came from one sample sequenced in a study of human T cells and chemical hapten exposure. Via MiXCR, TCRdb re-called the RACE reads, giving one row per CDR3 protein. This sample has around 380,000 distinct CDR3 sequences, with more than 4.5% found just once. The sample's time point: patch test 1, 2 weeks after DPC sensitization. Treatment of the sample: therapeutic diphenylcyclopropenone sensitization with weekly scalp DPC. Sequences were derived from whole blood, sampled in connection with sensitization to the hapten diphenylcyclopropenone (DPC). These receptor sequences come from a woman between 45 and 65 years old with alopecia areata. Some clones in this sample may be carry-over from other donors' samples.

This clonotype was detected many times. CDR3 sequence: CASSGYGTSGRNEQFF. The CDR3 region has the DNA TGCGCCAGCAGCGGATACGGGACTAGCGGGAGAAATGAGCAGTTCTTC. This chain joins TRBV5-1 and TRBJ2-1; 14 bases are shared with TRBD2. Germline CDR1 is SGHRS and CDR2 is YFSETQ. V trimming: 4 bases; J trimming: 7 bases; junction bases outside the gene matches: 7. The CDR3 contains 16 residues.

This clonotype was observed many times. The rearrangement uses TRBV7-2 and TRBJ2-1; 9 nucleotides line up with TRBD2. The germline V gene encodes CDR1 SGHTA and CDR2 FQGNSA. J gave up 6 bases and V 3 bases, and 3 bases lay outside the gene matches. This CDR3 has 14 amino acids. The CDR3 protein is CASSLGLAVNEQFF. CDR3 nucleotide sequence: TGTGCCAGCAGCTTGGGACTAGCAGTCAATGAGCAGTTCTTC.

This clonotype was observed many times. CDR3: CASSFDGPGTQYF. CDR3 bases: TGTGCCAGCAGTTTCGACGGGCCGGGGACCCAGTACTTC. This rearrangement joins TRBV12-3 or TRBV12-4 to TRBJ2-5, with D unresolved. This CDR3 region has 13 residues. The ends were cut back, 3 bases at V and 7 bases at J, with 12 bases in the middle.

A few counts support this clonotype. V gene TRBV20-1 combines with J gene TRBJ2-1, with TRBD2 identical over 15 bases. CDR1 is DFQATT, CDR2 SNEGSKA, per germline (reference sequence). The CDR3 length is 16 residues. The V gene end was trimmed by 0 bases and the J gene end by 10 bases; junction bases not matched to a gene: 7. The CDR3 sequence: CSARDQRTSGGAEQFF. The CDR3 region has the DNA TGCAGTGCTAGAGATCAAAGGACTAGCGGGGGGGCCGAGCAGTTCTTC.

This clonotype was seen repeatedly, ten times or more. J is TRBJ1-2 and V is TRBV12-3 or TRBV12-4; 7 nucleotides agree with TRBD1. The junction had 8 bases not matched to a gene; V was cut back by 3 bases and J by 4 bases. The CDR3 consists of 15 residues. As DNA, the CDR3 is TGTGCCAGCAGTTTCCCACGGACAGGCTTCTATGGCTACACCTTC. Encoded protein: CASSFPRTGFYGYTF.

This clonotype was found a few times. The rearrangement links TRBV24-1 to TRBJ2-2; 8 bases fit TRBD1. The CDR3 is made up of 17 amino acids. With V trimmed by 2 bases and J by 6 bases, 10 bases remained unmatched. Germline CDR1 and CDR2: KGHDR and SFDVKD. CDR3 DNA sequence: TGTGCCACCAGTGATTCCCCGGGGACAGGTCGTCCCGGGGAGCTGTTTTTT. It is translated as CATSDSPGTGRPGELFF.

Many counts were recorded for this clonotype. V gene TRBV12-3 or TRBV12-4 combines with J gene TRBJ1-2; 8 bases are shared with TRBD1. Losses at the gene ends were 6 bases for V and 8 bases for J; bases not matched to a gene: 5. This CDR3 has 12 amino acids. CDR3 bases: TGTGCCAGCAGGACAGGGGCGAAAGGCTACACCTTC. This sequence encodes CASRTGAKGYTF.

This clonotype has a handful of counts. The gene calls are TRBV20-1 and TRBJ1-1; 8 bases are a match to TRBD1. V lost 6 bases, J lost 1 base, and 7 bases stayed unmatched. CDR3 length equals 14 residues. Germline V lookup: CDR1 DFQATT, CDR2 SNEGSKA (reference sequence). The CDR3 DNA follows: TGCAGTGCAATCGACAGGGGATGGAACACTGAAGCTTTCTTT. Residues: CSAIDRGWNTEAFF.

In this sample, this clonotype turned up many times. V gene TRBV2 combines with J gene TRBJ2-3; D call uncertain. From germline, CDR1 is SNHLY and CDR2 FYNNEI. The CDR3 length is 10 residues. Trimming shortened V by 6 bases and J by 4 bases, and 2 bases separated the two germline ends. CDR3 amino acids: CASRADTQYF. For the CDR3, the DNA is TGTGCCAGCAGGGCAGATACGCAGTATTTT.

This clonotype was seen a few times. The chain links TRBV6-5 to TRBJ1-1; D possibly corresponds to TRBD1 (6 bases). Germline CDR1 reads MNHEY; CDR2 reads SVGAGI. Trimming shortened V by 6 bases and J by 1 base, and 12 bases separated the two germline ends. The CDR3 is 14 amino acids. The CDR3 DNA reads as TGTGCCAGCAGAGAACCGGGACAGAACACTGAAGCTTTCTTT. Encoded protein: CASREPGQNTEAFF.

Many counts were recorded for this clonotype. The chain has TRBV12-3 or TRBV12-4 and TRBJ1-6; 7 positions agree with TRBD1. The V and J ends lost 6 bases and 10 bases, in that order; junction bases with no gene match: 9. The CDR3 loop spans 14 amino acids. In DNA, the CDR3 is TGTGCCAGCAGCCTAAGCAGGGGGGGGTCACCCCTCCACTTT. Protein: CASSLSRGGSPLHF.

The rearrangement joins TRBV5-1 to TRBJ2-7; D may be TRBD2 (5 bases). Trimming removed 7 bases at V and 4 bases at J, with 18 bases between. CDR3 size: 14 residues. CDR1 SGHRS and CDR2 YFSETQ come from the germline V gene. CDR3 in DNA: TGCGCCAGCTCCGCAAGCGGAGGTCCGTACGAGCAGTACTTC. Its translation: CASSASGGPYEQYF.

This clonotype was seen at least ten times. V gene TRBV11-3 combines with J gene TRBJ2-1; no definite D call. The ends were cut back, 1 base at V and 2 bases at J, with 6 bases in the middle. Per germline, CDR1 SGHNT and CDR2 YENEEA. The CDR3 loop spans 14 amino acids. The CDR3 sequence: CASSLGLTYNEQFF. The CDR3 DNA reads TGTGCCAGCAGCTTAGGACTCACCTACAATGAGCAGTTCTTC.

The CDR3 sequence: CASSHRRTSNQPQHF. CDR3 bases: TGTGCCAGTAGCCACCGGCGGACCAGCAATCAGCCCCAGCATTTT. The rearrangement joins TRBV19 to TRBJ1-5; the D is unclear. In germline, CDR1 is LNHDA, CDR2 SQIVND (reference sequence). CDR3 length equals 15 residues. Trimming took off 6 bases at V and 1 base at J, with 13 bases between the two ends.

To note about this clonotype: A much larger clone sits a single nucleotide away, making a read error possible. The chain recombines TRBV9 with TRBJ2-3; D is possibly TRBD1 (6 bases). CDR3 length: 15 residues. CDR1 and CDR2 from the germline V gene are SGDLS and YYNGEE. The chain's CDR3 is CAGSVGSGATDTQYF. Written as DNA, the CDR3 is TGTGCCGGCAGCGTAGGATCAGGGGCCACAGATACGCAGTATTTT.

This clonotype has a count of ten or more. This sequence joins TRBV29-1 and TRBJ2-2, with 8 bases aligning to TRBD1. The CDR3 extends over 13 amino acids. Germline lookup yields CDR1 SQVTM and CDR2 ANQGSEA. J was trimmed by 0 bases and V by 6 bases; bases with no gene match: 0. CDR3 protein: CSVGQANTGELFF. In nucleotides, the CDR3 is TGCAGCGTGGGACAGGCGAACACCGGGGAGCTGTTTTTT.

This clonotype was found many times. V usage is TRBV6-6 and J usage is TRBJ1-5; D is undetermined. The V gene lost 6 bases and the J gene lost 2 bases, with 8 bases spanning the gap. The CDR3 consists of 13 residues. Germline-derived CDR1 and CDR2 are MNHNY and SVGAGI (reference sequence). CDR3 protein: CASSPIGNQPQHF. In DNA form, the CDR3 reads TGTGCCAGCAGCCCTATTGGCAATCAGCCCCAGCATTTT.

This clonotype has just a few counts. The CDR3 nucleotides read TGTGCTAGTGGTTTGGTAGGGACAGATCCCTACGAGCAGTACTTC. As protein: CASGLVGTDPYEQYF. V is TRBV12-5 and J is TRBJ2-7, with 7 positions matching TRBD1. Unmatched junction bases numbered 4, after V lost 0 bases and J lost 2 bases. The CDR3 runs to 15 residues. The germline CDR1 and CDR2 sequences are LGHNT and FRNRAP.

This clonotype came up many times. The chain joins TRBV18 to TRBJ2-5; no reliable D call. The CDR3 loop spans 13 amino acids. Germline lookup yields CDR1 KGHSH and CDR2 LQKENI. Trimming removed 2 bases at V and 3 bases at J, with 7 bases between. CDR3 in DNA: TGTGCCAGCTCACCAAGGAGTAAAGAGACCCAGTACTTC. Translated, it gives CASSPRSKETQYF.

This clonotype came up a few times. The rearrangement joins TRBV9 to TRBJ2-3; possibly TRBD2 for D (7 bases). Germline loops: CDR1 SGDLS, CDR2 YYNGEE. V shed 2 bases and J shed 4 bases, with 14 bases lying between them. This CDR3 region has 15 residues. The CDR3, as DNA: TGTGCCAGCAGCGTTGTGGGGGGGCCCTCAGATACGCAGTATTTT. It translates to CASSVVGGPSDTQYF.

The chain employs TRBV10-3 and TRBJ1-2; the D gene is possibly TRBD1 (5 bases). The CDR3 is 12 amino acids. V was pared by 7 bases and J by 4 bases, with 10 bases between. Looked up from germline, CDR1 is ENHRY and CDR2 is SYGVKD. The CDR3, as DNA: TGTGCCATCACCCCGGGACGCTATGGCTACACCTTC. It encodes CAITPGRYGYTF.

This clonotype was recorded many times. CDR3 amino acids: CATRGTGDSYNEQFF. In nucleotides, the CDR3 is TGTGCCACCAGGGGGACAGGGGACTCCTACAATGAGCAGTTCTTC. The V and J genes are TRBV24-1 and TRBJ2-1, with TRBD1 identical over 10 bases. The length of the CDR3 is 15 residues. V gave up 7 bases and J gave up 0 bases; unmatched junction bases: 2. CDR1 is KGHDR, CDR2 SFDVKD, per germline.

V is TRBV2 and J is TRBJ1-5; TRBD1 agrees at 11 bases. The CDR3 is 15 amino acids. V gave up 3 bases and J gave up 5 bases; unmatched junction bases: 3. The germline CDR1 and CDR2 sequences are SNHLY and FYNNEI. The CDR3 sequence: CASSDGQGADQPQHF. DNA for the CDR3: TGTGCCAGCAGTGACGGACAGGGGGCTGATCAGCCCCAGCATTTT.